The 25 T cell receptor beta chains below were found in one sample sequenced in a study of blood T cell repertoires in COVID-19. This table comes from immunoSEQ multiplex PCR, and its TCRdb copy is limited to in-frame clones, with some not included. In the table there are some 98,000 clones, more than 65% of which are singletons. The specimen was peripheral blood. The source is a man in his 60s with acute or convalescent COVID-19.

V is TRBV10-3 and J is TRBJ2-1; D is undetermined. The CDR3 consists of 13 residues. From germline, CDR1 is ENHRY and CDR2 SYGVKD. Trimming stripped 0 bases from V and 4 bases from J, with 4 bases between. DNA of the CDR3: TGTGCCATCAGTGAGTCTCGTTACAATGAGCAGTTCTTC. It translates to CAISESRYNEQFF.

The chain links TRBV28 to TRBJ1-5, with D possibly TRBD1 on 6 matching bases. Looked up from germline, CDR1 is MDHEN and CDR2 is SYDVKM. V shed 7 bases and J shed 0 bases, with 16 bases lying between them. The CDR3 runs to 16 residues. This CDR3 is CASTVGGVYSNQPQHF. CDR3 nucleotides: TGTGCCAGCACGGTAGGGGGGGTCTATAGCAATCAGCCCCAGCATTTT.

In DNA, the CDR3 is TGTGCCAGCAGTTCCAGGACAGGGGGCATTGGTGTAGGGGAGCAGTTCTTC. Its translation: CASSSRTGGIGVGEQFF. The chain has TRBV27 and TRBJ2-1; 11 bases match TRBD1. This CDR3 has 17 amino acids. Trimming at V came to 4 bases and at J to 10 bases, leaving 15 bases not matched to a gene. The germline V gene has CDR1 MNHEY and CDR2 SMNVEV (reference sequence).

CDR3 sequence: CASKHQGNEQFF. The CDR3 DNA reads TGTGCCAGCAAACACCAGGGCAATGAGCAGTTCTTC. The J gene is TRBJ2-1, the V gene TRBV27; possible D gene TRBD1, 5 bases. In germline, CDR1 is MNHEY, CDR2 SMNVEV (reference sequence). The V end was cut by 7 bases, the J end by 6 bases, with 10 bases between. The CDR3 spans 12 residues.

This clone has only one observation. The V and J genes are TRBV28 and TRBJ2-7; 7 bases are shared with TRBD1. Trimming took 6 bases from V and 5 from J; bases not matched to a gene: 13. The CDR3 is 15 amino acids. The germline V gene has CDR1 MDHEN and CDR2 SYDVKM. The CDR3 protein is CASRRQGTPFNEQYF. DNA for the CDR3: TGTGCCAGCAGACGACAGGGTACACCATTCAACGAGCAGTACTTC.

The J gene is TRBJ2-5, the V gene TRBV5-8; no clear D. The CDR3 contains 11 residues. Deletions cut 1 base from V and 7 bases from J, with 5 bases between. Per germline, CDR1 SGHTS and CDR2 YDEGEE. The CDR3 nucleotides are TGTGCCAGCAGCTTGACGGGGACCCAGTACTTC. Translating it yields CASSLTGTQYF.

The sample holds one count of this clone. This chain's CDR3 is CASSLRFAHMNTEAFF. Written as DNA, the CDR3 is TGTGCCAGCAGCTTACGATTCGCACACATGAACACTGAAGCTTTCTTT. The chain combines TRBV7-2 with TRBJ1-1, with D unclear. This CDR3 comprises 16 residues. Germline V gives CDR1 SGHTA, CDR2 FQGNSA. Trimming stripped 2 bases from V and 0 bases from J, with 13 bases between.

This clone came up once. The chain joins TRBV5-1 to TRBJ2-5, with TRBD2 identical over 14 bases. The CDR3 runs 17 residues. Looked up from germline, CDR1 is SGHRS and CDR2 is YFSETQ. V shed 4 bases, J shed 4 bases, and the junction held 9 bases outside the gene matches. In nucleotides, the CDR3 is TGCGCCAGCAGCGCCCAGACTAGCGGGGGGGCCTTAGAGACCCAGTACTTC. Translating gives CASSAQTSGGALETQYF.

This clone was recorded once. The V call is TRBV9, the J call TRBJ1-2; D not certain. Germline V gene data show CDR1 as SGDLS and CDR2 as YYNGEE. V shed 0 bases and J shed 2 bases, with 17 bases lying between them. The CDR3 covers 17 residues. The CDR3 sequence: CASSVDPSPGGNYGYTF. CDR3 nucleotide sequence: TGTGCCAGCAGCGTAGATCCAAGTCCAGGTGGGAACTATGGCTACACCTTC. The full variable domain, its missing parts supplied by reference TRBV9 and TRBJ1-2, is DSGVTQTPKHLITATGQRVTLRCSPRSGDLSVYWYQQSLDQGLQFLIQYYNGEERAKGNILERFSAQQFPDLHSELNLSSLELGDSALYFCASSVDPSPGGNYGYTFGSGTRLTVV.

The rearrangement links TRBV19 to TRBJ1-6; 8 bases match TRBD1. With 5 bases clipped from V and 14 bases from J, the junction kept 14 bases outside the gene matches. This CDR3 spans 15 amino acids. CDR1 and CDR2 from the germline V gene are LNHDA and SQIVND (reference sequence). This chain's CDR3 is CASSPTGTGLTALHF. The CDR3 coding sequence is TGTGCCAGTAGTCCGACCGGGACAGGTTTAACCGCCCTCCACTTT.

The V call is TRBV28, the J call TRBJ1-1; 8 nucleotides match TRBD1. Germline CDR1 is MDHEN and CDR2 is SYDVKM. CDR3 length: 14 amino acids. V shed 2 bases, J shed 5 bases, and the junction held 4 bases outside the gene matches. The CDR3 region is CASSLPTGVTEAFF. In nucleotides, the CDR3 is TGTGCCAGCAGTTTACCGACAGGGGTGACTGAAGCTTTCTTT.

The V call is TRBV4-3, the J call TRBJ2-7; TRBD1 aligns across 10 bases. The CDR3 is made up of 15 amino acids. V shed 3 bases and J 3 bases; nucleotides not matched to a gene: 5. Germline CDR1 reads LGHNA; CDR2 reads YSLEER. The CDR3 sequence is CASSQRGTGVYEQYF. DNA for the CDR3: TGCGCCAGCAGCCAGAGAGGGACAGGGGTCTACGAGCAGTACTTC.

This clone was seen a handful of times. The CDR3 DNA sequence: TGTGCCAGCAGACAGTCACAAGAGACCCAGTACTTC. It yields the protein CASRQSQETQYF. The chain carries TRBV28 and TRBJ2-5; D remains ambiguous. The V end lost 6 bases, the J end lost 2 bases, and 7 bases lay between the germline ends. There are 12 residues in the CDR3. Per the germline V gene, CDR1 is MDHEN and CDR2 is SYDVKM. The variable domain in full, with the rest retrieved from reference TRBV28 and TRBJ2-5, is DVKVTQSSRYLVKRTGEKVFLECVQDMDHENMFWYRQDPGLGLRLIYFSYDVKMKEKGDIPEGYSVSREKKERFSLILESASTNQTSMYLCASRQSQETQYFGPGTRLLVL.

The J gene is TRBJ2-7, the V gene TRBV7-8; no clear D. This CDR3 has 13 amino acids. The germline CDR1 and CDR2 sequences are SGHVS and FQNEAQ. V lost 3 bases to trimming and J lost 2 bases, with 8 bases between them. The CDR3 region is CASSFELPYEQYF. CDR3 sequence (DNA): TGTGCCAGCAGCTTCGAACTCCCCTACGAGCAGTACTTC.

A few counts support this clone. V gene TRBV3-1 (or the pseudogene TRBV3-2) combines with J gene TRBJ1-3; 10 nucleotides line up with TRBD1. The trim removed 4 bases at V and 5 bases at J, leaving 5 bases unmatched. The V gene's germline CDR1 is LGHDT and CDR2 YNNKEL (reference sequence). This CDR3 region has 15 residues. The CDR3 region is CASSRDRGGRNTIYF. DNA for the CDR3: TGTGCCAGCAGCCGGGACAGGGGTGGAAGAAACACCATATATTTT.

This rearrangement joins TRBV27 to TRBJ2-7, with 8 bases aligning to TRBD1. The germline V gene has CDR1 MNHEY and CDR2 SMNVEV (reference sequence). The V and J ends lost 4 bases and 2 bases, in that order; junction bases with no gene match: 7. CDR3 size: 15 residues. The DNA for the CDR3 is TGTGCCAGCAGTTCCCTTACAGGGGGAGCCTACGAGCAGTACTTC. Translating it yields CASSSLTGGAYEQYF.

V gene TRBV2 combines with J gene TRBJ1-5; TRBD1 is a possible D gene (5 bases). The CDR3 sequence is 14 residues long. Germline V gene data show CDR1 as SNHLY and CDR2 as FYNNEI. Trimming pared 4 bases from V and 3 bases from J, leaving 10 bases between. CDR3 residues: CASSGAGNNQPQHF. For the CDR3, the DNA is TGTGCCAGCAGTGGGGCAGGGAACAATCAGCCCCAGCATTTT.

V usage is TRBV14 and J usage is TRBJ2-7; the D gene is possibly TRBD1 (6 bases). Looked up from germline, CDR1 is SGHDN and CDR2 is FVKESK. The CDR3 is 14 amino acids. The V end lost 4 bases, the J end lost 2 bases, and 12 bases lay between the germline ends. Here the CDR3 reads CASSLGQITYEQYF. The CDR3 DNA reads as TGTGCCAGCAGCCTGGGACAAATCACCTACGAGCAGTACTTC.

The table lists this clone with a few counts. In the same sample, other DNA sequences code for this CDR3. The CDR3 sequence is CATSRLAGGNEQFF. The CDR3 DNA sequence: TGTGCCACCAGCCGACTAGCGGGGGGTAATGAGCAGTTCTTC. The chain has TRBV24-1 and TRBJ2-1, with 13 nucleotides matching TRBD2. The CDR3 extends over 14 amino acids. The ends lost 7 bases at V and 7 bases at J; junction bases unmatched: 3. Germline-derived CDR1 and CDR2 are KGHDR and SFDVKD.

The chain has TRBV28 and TRBJ1-5, with D possibly being TRBD1 (5 bases). The CDR3 runs 17 residues. Trimming removed 3 bases from V and 7 bases from J, with 22 bases in between. Germline V gene sequence: CDR1 MDHEN, CDR2 SYDVKM. The CDR3 protein is CASSFGGTGRLVQPQHF. The CDR3 bases are TGTGCCAGCAGTTTTGGGGGGACCGGACGGTTGGTACAGCCCCAGCATTTT. Full variable domain (outside the CDR3, taken from reference TRBV28 and TRBJ1-5): DVKVTQSSRYLVKRTGEKVFLECVQDMDHENMFWYRQDPGLGLRLIYFSYDVKMKEKGDIPEGYSVSREKKERFSLILESASTNQTSMYLCASSFGGTGRLVQPQHFGDGTRLSIL.

The chain recombines TRBV19 with TRBJ1-5; weak D call: TRBD1 (6 bases). Per the germline V gene, CDR1 is LNHDA and CDR2 is SQIVND (reference sequence). Trimming took 6 bases from V and 3 from J, leaving 15 bases between them. The CDR3 consists of 15 residues. CDR3 sequence (DNA): TGTGCCAGTAGAAGCCAAGGACAGACCAATCAGCCCCAGCATTTT. Translated: CASRSQGQTNQPQHF.

V is TRBV6-5 and J is TRBJ2-7, with TRBD2 matching over 12 bases. V trimming: 5 bases; J trimming: 6 bases; junction bases outside the gene matches: 5. CDR3 length: 14 amino acids. Looked up from germline, CDR1 is MNHEY and CDR2 is SVGAGI. CDR3 in amino acids: CASSKTSGGLEQYF. The CDR3 DNA reads as TGTGCCAGCAGTAAAACTAGCGGGGGGCTCGAGCAGTACTTC.

The chain has TRBV19 and TRBJ1-3; 8 bases map to TRBD1. Germline CDR1 is LNHDA and CDR2 is SQIVND (reference sequence). This CDR3 is 16 amino acids long. V shed 6 bases and J 0 bases; nucleotides not matched to a gene: 7. DNA of the CDR3: TGTGCCAGTAGCGATTCAGACAGGGGCTCTGGAAACACCATATATTTT. It translates to CASSDSDRGSGNTIYF.

The rearrangement links TRBV5-5 to TRBJ2-3, with 9 bases matching TRBD2. Germline assignment: CDR1 SGHKS and CDR2 YYEKEE (reference sequence). The CDR3 covers 14 residues. The V and J ends lost 6 bases and 5 bases, in that order; junction bases with no gene match: 7. The CDR3 DNA reads TGTGCCAGCAACCCAGCGGGGGGCTTAGATACGCAGTATTTT. This codes for CASNPAGGLDTQYF.

Comment on this clone: The germline gene is not matched at one end of the junction; a read error may be the cause. The chain couples TRBV25-1 to TRBJ1-2; 7 bases line up with TRBD1. The CDR3 sequence is 14 residues long. The germline CDR1 and CDR2 sequences are MGHDK and SYGVNS. The CDR3 sequence is CASSESGGAFRYTF. CDR3 nucleotide sequence: TGTGCCAGCAGCGAATCAGGGGGTGCCTTCCGCTACACCTTC.